This TCR beta chain is from a study of CD8+ T cells in alopecia areata. The study, taken as a whole, reports: Lesional scalp displayed greater clonality than normal scalp, most notably in alopecia totalis/universalis.

This clone was counted between two and nine times. Its antigen is undetermined. Trimming removed 5 bases from V and 8 bases from J, with 18 bases in between. Per the germline V gene, CDR1 is SEHNR and CDR2 is FQNEAQ (reference sequence). There are 15 residues in the CDR3. Extraction and reverse transcription of RNA yielded cDNA as the sequencing template. Only in-frame clones appear in the TCRdb table, and some are missing; sequencing was by immunoSEQ multiplex PCR. The repertoire has 150,000 or so clones, 54% of them found once; the top ten carry more than 15%. Treatment described: oral pan-JAK inhibitor, 5-10 mg twice daily.

The chain joins TRBV7-9 to TRBJ1-4; D is possibly TRBD1 (5 bases). The sequence came from a human donor with alopecia areata. The sequences come from CD8+ T cells sorted from blood, collected at week 4, from a patient treated with tofacitinib. The CDR3 bases are TGTGCCAGCAGCCCTCCCACAGGCCGGAGGGAAAAACTGTTTTTT. The encoded protein is CASSPPTGRREKLFF.